Sequencing of this T cell receptor (beta chain) was carried out in a study of blood T cell repertoires in COVID-19. The overall study: Material from acute and convalescent COVID-19 was sourced from the United States, Italy and Spain. From T cells, B-cell-depleted T cells, or PBMCs came the material, which was cDNA or gDNA.

Methods used by the authors: Estimation of nucleated cell counts was performed using reference gene primer amplification. The assay was immunoSEQ multiplex PCR, and TCRdb's table has in-frame clones only and misses some. The DNA was the basis for D and trimming; V, J and clone size are from that table. Counted here are some 460,000 clones, roughly 90% occurring once; the ten biggest clones make up over 4%. This sequence was found in a woman aged 25 to 39 with acute or convalescent COVID-19. The specimen sequenced was peripheral blood.

CDR3 sequence reads: CASSSRWGDLESDTQYF. CDR3 coding DNA: TGTGCCAGCAGCTCCAGGTGGGGGGACCTCGAGTCAGATACGCAGTATTTT. This chain connects TRBV7-9 to TRBJ2-3; D may be TRBD2 (6 bases). CDR1 and CDR2 (germline): SEHNR, FQNEAQ (reference sequence). V shed 4 bases and J shed 4 bases, with 21 bases lying between them. The CDR3 runs to 17 residues.